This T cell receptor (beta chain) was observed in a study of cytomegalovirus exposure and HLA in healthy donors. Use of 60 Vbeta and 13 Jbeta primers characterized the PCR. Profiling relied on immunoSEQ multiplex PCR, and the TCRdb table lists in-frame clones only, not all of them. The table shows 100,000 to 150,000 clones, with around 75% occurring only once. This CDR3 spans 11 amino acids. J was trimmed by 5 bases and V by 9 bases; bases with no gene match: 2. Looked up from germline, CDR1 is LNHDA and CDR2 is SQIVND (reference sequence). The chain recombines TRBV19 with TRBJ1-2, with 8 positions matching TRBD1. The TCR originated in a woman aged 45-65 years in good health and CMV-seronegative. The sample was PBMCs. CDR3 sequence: CASRDRYGYTF. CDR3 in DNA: TGTGCCAGCCGGGACAGGTATGGCTACACCTTC.